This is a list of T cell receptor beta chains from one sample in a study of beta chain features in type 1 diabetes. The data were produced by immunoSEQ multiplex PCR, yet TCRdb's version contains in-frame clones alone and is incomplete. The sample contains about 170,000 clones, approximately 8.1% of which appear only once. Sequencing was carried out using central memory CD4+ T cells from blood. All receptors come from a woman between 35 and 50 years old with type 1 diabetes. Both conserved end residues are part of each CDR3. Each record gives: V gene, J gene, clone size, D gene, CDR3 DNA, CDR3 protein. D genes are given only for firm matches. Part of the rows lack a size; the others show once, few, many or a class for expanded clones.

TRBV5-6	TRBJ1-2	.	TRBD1	TGTGCCAGCAGCTTGGACGACAGGGGGAACTATGGCTACACCTTC	CASSLDDRGNYGYTF
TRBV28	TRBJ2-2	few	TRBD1	TGTGCCAGCAGTTTGGGACAGGGGGCGCTTACCGGGGAGCTGTTTTTT	CASSLGQGALTGELFF
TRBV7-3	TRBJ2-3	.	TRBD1	TGTGCCAGCAGCGGACAGGGGTCAGATACGCAGTATTTT	CASSGQGSDTQYF
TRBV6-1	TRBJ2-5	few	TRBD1	TGTGCCAGCAGGGGACAGGGTGAGACCCAGTACTTC	CASRGQGETQYF
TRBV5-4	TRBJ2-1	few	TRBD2	TGTGCCAGCAGCTTGGGGAGCGGGGCGGGTTCATACAATGAGCAGTTCTTC	CASSLGSGAGSYNEQFF
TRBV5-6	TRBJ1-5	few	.	TGTGCCAGCAGCTTGGGGGGCACTAATCAGCCCCAGCATTTT	CASSLGGTNQPQHF
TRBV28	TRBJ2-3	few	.	TGTGCCAGCAATGGTGGGAGCGGCGATACGCAGTATTTT	CASNGGSGDTQYF
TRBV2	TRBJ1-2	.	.	TGTGCCAGCAGCGCAGGGGCCCTCGACTATGGCTACACCTTC	CASSAGALDYGYTF
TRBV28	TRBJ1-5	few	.	TGTGCCAGCAGCCCAGGGAATCAGCCCCAGCATTTT	CASSPGNQPQHF
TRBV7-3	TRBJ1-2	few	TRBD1	TGTGCCAGCAGCTCAAGCCCCGACAGGGGGTGGGATGGCTACACCTTC	CASSSSPDRGWDGYTF
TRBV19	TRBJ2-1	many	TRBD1	TGTGCCAGTAGTCGGACAGGAGGTGAGCAGTTCTTC	CASSRTGGEQFF
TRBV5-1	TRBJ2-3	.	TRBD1	TGCGCCAGCAGCAAAATAGACAGGGCGGCAGATACGCAGTATTTT	CASSKIDRAADTQYF
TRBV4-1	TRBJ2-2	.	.	TGTGCCAGCAGCCAGAGAGGCGGGGAGCTGTTTTTT	CASSQRGGELFF
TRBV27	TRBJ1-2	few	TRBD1	TGTGCCAGCAGTGCCCTCACAGGGGGCCTCTATGGCTACACCTTC	CASSALTGGLYGYTF
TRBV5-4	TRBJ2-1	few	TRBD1	TGTGCCAGCAGTTTGGACGTACAGGGGGAGCAGTTCTTC	CASSLDVQGEQFF
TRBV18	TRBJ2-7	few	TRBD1	TGTGCCAGCTCACCACCCTTCAACTCCGGGACAGGGGACTACGAGCAGTACTTC	CASSPPFNSGTGDYEQYF
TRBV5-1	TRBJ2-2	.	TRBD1	TGCGCCAGCAGCTTGACGACACAGGGGGCCACCGGGGAGCTGTTTTTT	CASSLTTQGATGELFF
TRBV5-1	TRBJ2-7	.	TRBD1	TGCGCCAGCAGCCTTGACAGGGGCGATGGCGAGCAGTACTTC	CASSLDRGDGEQYF
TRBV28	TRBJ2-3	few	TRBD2	TGTGCCAGCAGTGCCGGGACTAGCGGGGGTGCTAGCACAGATACGCAGTATTTT	CASSAGTSGGASTDTQYF
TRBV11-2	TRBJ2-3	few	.	TGTGCCAGCAGCCCCCGGCCTAGCAACGGTAGAGATACGCAGTATTTT	CASSPRPSNGRDTQYF
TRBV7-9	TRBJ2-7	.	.	TGTGCCAGCAGCACCAGATGGCAGGCGGAGCAGTACTTC	CASSTRWQAEQYF
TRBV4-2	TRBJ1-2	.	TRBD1	TGTGCCAGCAGCCGAGAGGGACAGGGGGACTATGGCTACACCTTC	CASSREGQGDYGYTF
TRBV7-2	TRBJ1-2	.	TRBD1	TGTGCCAGCAGCCCACCGGGACAGGGGGAATTTGGCTACACCTTC	CASSPPGQGEFGYTF
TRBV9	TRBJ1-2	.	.	TGTGCCAGCAGCCGTTCTTTATTC	CASSRSLF
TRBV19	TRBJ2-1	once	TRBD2	TGTGCCAGTAGTATAGGGACTAGCCTACGGGAGCAGTTCTTC	CASSIGTSLREQFF
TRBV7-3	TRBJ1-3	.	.	TGTGCCAGCAGCCTAACGAGCTCTGGAAACACCATATATTTT	CASSLTSSGNTIYF
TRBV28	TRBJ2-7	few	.	TGTGCCAGCAGTTTTGCCCTCTACGAGCAGTACTTC	CASSFALYEQYF
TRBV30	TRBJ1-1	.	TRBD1	TGTGCCTGGAGTGCCGGGACAGGCGGTACTGAAGCTTTCTTT	CAWSAGTGGTEAFF
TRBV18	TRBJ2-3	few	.	TGTGCCAGCTCACCACCGGCATTGGATACGCAGTATTTT	CASSPPALDTQYF
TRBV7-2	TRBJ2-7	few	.	TGTGCCAGCAGCCTAACAGGGCTCCAACCTCTGGAGCAGTACTTC	CASSLTGLQPLEQYF
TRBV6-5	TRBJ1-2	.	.	TGTGCCAGCACCGACCGGGGTGGCTACACCTTC	CASTDRGGYTF
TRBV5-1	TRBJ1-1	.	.	TGCGCCAGCAGCTTGTACCCTGCATTGGGGCTGAACACTGAAGCTTTCTTT	CASSLYPALGLNTEAFF
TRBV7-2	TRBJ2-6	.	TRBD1	TGTGCCAGCGGGACAGGGGACCTTTGGGCCAACGTCCTGACTTTC	CASGTGDLWANVLTF
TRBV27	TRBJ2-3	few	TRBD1	TGTGCCAGCAGCTTGACAGGGGGCGCGATAGATACGCAGTATTTT	CASSLTGGAIDTQYF
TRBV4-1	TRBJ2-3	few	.	TGCGCCAGCAGCCCGTCCCCTAGCACTAGCACAGATACGCAGTATTTT	CASSPSPSTSTDTQYF
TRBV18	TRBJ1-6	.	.	TGTGCCAGCTCACCGGTCGGGAACTATAATTCACCCCTCCACTTT	CASSPVGNYNSPLHF
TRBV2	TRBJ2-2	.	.	TGTGCCAGCAGCATCAACATCGGGGAGCTGTTTTTT	CASSINIGELFF
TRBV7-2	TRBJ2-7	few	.	TGTGCCAGCAGCCCCGGATGGGCCGACTACGAGCAGTACTTC	CASSPGWADYEQYF
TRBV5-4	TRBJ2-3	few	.	TGTGCCAGCAGCTTTCCCAGGGCAGATACGCAGTATTTT	CASSFPRADTQYF
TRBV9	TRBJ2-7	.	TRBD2	TGTGCCAGCAGCTTGGGGGGGGTCGGAGAGCCCTACTCCTACGAGCAGTACTTC	CASSLGGVGEPYSYEQYF
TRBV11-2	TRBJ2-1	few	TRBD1	TGTGCCGTCAGGGCCGGACAGGGGTCCTACAATGAGCAGTTCTTC	CAVRAGQGSYNEQFF
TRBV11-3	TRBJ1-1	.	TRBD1	TGTGCCAGCGGCACCCAGGGGGGCACTGAAGCTTTCTTT	CASGTQGGTEAFF
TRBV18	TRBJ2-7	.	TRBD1	TGTGCCAGCTCACCCCCCCAGGGGGTCCACGAGCAGTACTTC	CASSPPQGVHEQYF
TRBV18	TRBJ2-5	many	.	TGTGCCAGCTCACCTGTTCAAGGGAGGGAGACCCAGTACTTC	CASSPVQGRETQYF
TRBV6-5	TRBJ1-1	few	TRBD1	TGTGCCAGCAGTTCGGGACAGGGGGCTATAGGAACTGAAGCTTTCTTT	CASSSGQGAIGTEAFF
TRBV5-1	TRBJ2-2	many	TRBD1	TGCGCCAGCAGCCTAACTGCCAAGGGGGCAGGCGGGGAGCTGTTTTTT	CASSLTAKGAGGELFF
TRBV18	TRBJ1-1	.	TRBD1	TGTGCCAGCTCACCACTGAGGGGGCCTAGTGGAGCTTTCTTT	CASSPLRGPSGAFF
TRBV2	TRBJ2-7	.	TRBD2	TGTGCCAGCAGCCTGGGAAGTGCGGGACTAGGAGCCTACGAGCAGTACTTC	CASSLGSAGLGAYEQYF
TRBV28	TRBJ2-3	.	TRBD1	TGTGCCAGCATTCCGGGACAGGGCTTCTCTGGCACAGATACGCAGTATTTT	CASIPGQGFSGTDTQYF
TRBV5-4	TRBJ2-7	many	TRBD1	TGTGCCAGCAGCTCTTCAGGGGGTTACGAGCAGTACTTC	CASSSSGGYEQYF
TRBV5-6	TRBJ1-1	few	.	TGTGCCAGCTCCCCTAGACAGGTCTGGGGCAAAAGGACTGAAGCTTTCTTT	CASSPRQVWGKRTEAFF
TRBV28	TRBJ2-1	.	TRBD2	TGTGCCAGCAGTCCCTCCGGACTAGCGGGGAGAGGGGATGAGCAGTTCTTC	CASSPSGLAGRGDEQFF
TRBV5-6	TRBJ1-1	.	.	TGTGCCAGCAGCCCCGGAGTGTTTTCGCTCACTGAAGCTTTCTTT	CASSPGVFSLTEAFF
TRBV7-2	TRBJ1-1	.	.	TGTGCCAGCAGCTTCCAGTCTCTCACTGAAGCTTTCTTT	CASSFQSLTEAFF